The entry that follows covers one T cell receptor (beta chain) sequence. CD45RO-negative CD8 cells positively selected for CCR7 made up the naive population, which excluded terminally differentiated effector memory CD45RA+ cells. Clones were read by immunoSEQ multiplex PCR, and TCRdb kept only the in-frame ones, dropping some. Of under 600,000 clones listed, about 98% were seen once; the top ten hold approximately 0.3%. This sample is drawn from a study of shared clonotypes between healthy human individuals. Specimen: naive CD8+ T cells sorted from blood. This clonotype was obtained from a man aged 30 to 45 in good health.

The CDR3 DNA reads as TGTGCCAGCAGTTACTCGTGGAGAAACTCCAGGGAGACCCAGTACTTC. Translating gives CASSYSWRNSRETQYF. The J gene is TRBJ2-5, the V gene TRBV6-5; no reliable D call. V lost 0 bases and J 5 bases, leaving 16 bases between the germline ends. The CDR3 extends over 16 amino acids. The germline CDR1 and CDR2 sequences are MNHEY and SVGAGI.